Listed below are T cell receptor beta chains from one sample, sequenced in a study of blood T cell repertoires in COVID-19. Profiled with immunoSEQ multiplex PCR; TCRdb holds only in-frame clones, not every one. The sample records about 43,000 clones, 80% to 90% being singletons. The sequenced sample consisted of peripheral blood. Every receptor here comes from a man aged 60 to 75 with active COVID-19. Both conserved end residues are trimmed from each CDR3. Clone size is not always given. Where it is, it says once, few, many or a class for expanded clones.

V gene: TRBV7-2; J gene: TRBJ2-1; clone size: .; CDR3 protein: ASSLGRGAYNEQF
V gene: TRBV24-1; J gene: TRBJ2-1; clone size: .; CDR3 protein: ATSDSTSGSENEQF
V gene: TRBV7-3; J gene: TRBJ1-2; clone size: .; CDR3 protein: ASSSGTGNYGYT
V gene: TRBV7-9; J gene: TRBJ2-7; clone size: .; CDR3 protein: ASSLGGSRGLAYEQY
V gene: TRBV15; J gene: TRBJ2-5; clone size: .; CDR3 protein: ATSTWGAGGQETQY
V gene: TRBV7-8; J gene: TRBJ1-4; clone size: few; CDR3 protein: ASSTSGGAGEKLF
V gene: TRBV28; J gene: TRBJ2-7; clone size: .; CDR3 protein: ASSLSPGLAGGYEQY
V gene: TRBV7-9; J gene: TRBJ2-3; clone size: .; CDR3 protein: ASSTSGGTQY
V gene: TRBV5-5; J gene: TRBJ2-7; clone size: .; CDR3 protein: ASCSGTGSSEQY
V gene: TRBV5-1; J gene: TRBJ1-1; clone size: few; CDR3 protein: ASSPGQGARQNTEAF
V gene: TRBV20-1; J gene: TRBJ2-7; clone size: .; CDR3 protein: SASRGYEQY
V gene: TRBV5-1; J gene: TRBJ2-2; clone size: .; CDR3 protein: ASSLGAAGIAGELF
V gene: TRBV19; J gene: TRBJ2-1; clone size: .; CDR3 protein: ASSRTSGGAFYNEQF
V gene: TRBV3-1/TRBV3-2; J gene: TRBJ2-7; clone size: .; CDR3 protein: ASSLTSETGSSLDEQY
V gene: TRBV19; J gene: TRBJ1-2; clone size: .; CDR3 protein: ASSIPGGNYGYT
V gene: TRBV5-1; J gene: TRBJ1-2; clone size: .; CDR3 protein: ASSMEPDLLYGYT
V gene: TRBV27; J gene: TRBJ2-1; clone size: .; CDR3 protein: ASSPLGQDGTYNEQF
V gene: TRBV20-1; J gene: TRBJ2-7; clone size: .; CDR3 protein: SASSVYEQY
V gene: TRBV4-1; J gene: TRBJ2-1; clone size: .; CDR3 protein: ASSQNPSSYNEQF
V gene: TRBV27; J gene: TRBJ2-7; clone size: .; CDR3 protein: ASSLYGTVSYEQY
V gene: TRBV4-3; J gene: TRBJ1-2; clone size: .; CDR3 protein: ASSQDRGGGYT
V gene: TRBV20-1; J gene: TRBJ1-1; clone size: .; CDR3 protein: SAYSGTEAF